The clone carrying this TCR beta chain is medium-sized by share. Its antigen is unknown. The V and J ends lost 5 bases and 7 bases, in that order; junction bases with no gene match: 7. In germline, CDR1 is MNHEY, CDR2 SVGAGI. The CDR3 is made up of 14 amino acids. The record originates from a study of T cell responses to AZD1222 COVID-19 vaccine. Study-wide results and limits: Clonal diversity was possibly underestimated, and the donors were mostly white British, with more females. Just a handful of people given AZD1222 tested seropositive at baseline.

It was second doses at about 4 or about 12 weeks that were pooled. Profiled with immunoSEQ multiplex PCR; TCRdb holds only in-frame clones, not every one. Of over 45,000 clones in the sample, around 91% are singletons; the top ten hold 5.3%. Source: peripheral blood, taken 28 days after the second AZD1222 dose. V gene TRBV6-5 combines with J gene TRBJ1-2; 10 bases align to TRBD1. The sequence derives from an adult who received the AZD1222 COVID-19 vaccine. The CDR3 is CASSRRDRGGGYTF. For the CDR3, the DNA is TGTGCCAGCAGTCGCAGGGACAGGGGAGGTGGCTACACCTTC.